The 7 T cell receptor beta chains below were found in one sample sequenced in a study of T cells in Graves' hyperthyroidism and ophthalmopathy. Amplification yielded TCR beta CDR3 regions, with RNA transcripts as the source. The HTBI primer set was used in a first-round RT-PCR of the TCR CDR3. TCRdb re-called the multiplex PCR reads through MiXCR, storing one row per CDR3 protein. This table holds 300,000 to 450,000 distinct CDR3 sequences, approximately 14% found once. Source material: blood. The receptors derive from a woman in her 30s with Graves' ophthalmopathy.

The chain combines TRBV5-1 with TRBJ2-7; 7 nucleotides match TRBD1. The CDR3 has 15 residues. With 10 bases clipped from V and 2 bases from J, the junction kept 15 bases outside the gene matches. In germline, CDR1 is SGHRS, CDR2 YFSETQ. The CDR3 loop is CACADTGTDTYEQYF. The CDR3 DNA reads TGCGCCTGCGCAGACACCGGGACAGATACCTACGAGCAGTACTTC.

The chain employs TRBV6-2 or TRBV6-3 and TRBJ1-2; a weak D match, TRBD1 (5 bases). The V end lost 5 bases, the J end lost 3 bases, and 16 bases lay between the germline ends. Germline CDR1 is MNHEY and CDR2 is SVGEGT. CDR3 length: 15 amino acids. The CDR3: CASSRDSPEDYGYTF. The CDR3 coding sequence is TGTGCCAGCAGTAGGGACTCCCCGGAGGACTATGGCTACACCTTC.

This clonotype was seen a handful of times. The chain employs TRBV18 and TRBJ1-6; no clear D. Trimming left V 0 bases short and J 7 bases short, with 10 bases between. The germline V gene has CDR1 KGHSH and CDR2 LQKENI. The CDR3 covers 15 residues. The CDR3 DNA follows: TGTGCCAGCTCACCACCCTCGGGCCCGAATTCACCCCTCCACTTT. Its protein is CASSPPSGPNSPLHF.

Ten or more counts support this clonotype. The chain links TRBV2 to TRBJ2-2; D remains unclear. Germline V gives CDR1 SNHLY, CDR2 FYNNEI. V was shortened by 7 bases and J by 5 bases, with 11 bases between the two germline ends. The CDR3 runs to 13 residues. The CDR3 is CASIPGWTGELFF. DNA of the CDR3: TGTGCCAGCATCCCCGGGTGGACCGGGGAGCTGTTTTTT.

This clonotype appeared many times. CDR3 coding DNA: TGTGCCAGCACCGCGGACGGCAATAATTCACCCCTCCACTTT. As protein: CASTADGNNSPLHF. V gene TRBV7-2 combines with J gene TRBJ1-6; D is unclear. The germline gives CDR1 SGHTA, CDR2 FQGNSA. This CDR3 is built from 14 residues. Between the trimmed V and J ends, which lost 7 bases and 5 bases, there was a span of 12 bases.

The sample holds a few counts of this clonotype. V is TRBV7-9 and J is TRBJ2-3, with D possibly being TRBD2 (5 bases). Trimming removed 8 bases at V and 2 bases at J, with 14 bases between. This CDR3 has 14 residues. The germline CDR1 and CDR2 sequences are SEHNR and FQNEAQ (reference sequence). The CDR3: CASEFDYDTDTQYF. In DNA form, the CDR3 reads TGTGCCAGCGAGTTCGACTACGACACAGATACGCAGTATTTT.

The chain uses TRBV7-8 and TRBJ2-1, with D unclear. V was cut by 4 bases and J by 8 bases, with 12 bases left in between. The CDR3 totals 13 residues. The germline CDR1 and CDR2 sequences are SGHVS and FQNEAQ. The CDR3 DNA follows: TGTGCCAGCAGCTCCCCGAAACGGGATGAGCAGTTCTTC. This translates into CASSSPKRDEQFF.